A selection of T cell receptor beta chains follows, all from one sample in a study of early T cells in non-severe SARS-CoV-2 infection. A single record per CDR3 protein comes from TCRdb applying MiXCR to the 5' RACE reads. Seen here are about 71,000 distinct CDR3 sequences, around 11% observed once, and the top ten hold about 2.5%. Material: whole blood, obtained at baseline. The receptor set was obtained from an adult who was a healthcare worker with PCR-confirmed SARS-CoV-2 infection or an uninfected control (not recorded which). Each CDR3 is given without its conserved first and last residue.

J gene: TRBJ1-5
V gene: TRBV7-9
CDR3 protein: ASSLGGDGQPQH

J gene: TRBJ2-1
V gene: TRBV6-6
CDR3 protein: ASNEHSGEQF

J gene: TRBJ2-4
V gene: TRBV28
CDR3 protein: ASSTLGQGLAKNIQY

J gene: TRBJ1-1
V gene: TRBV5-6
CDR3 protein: ASMNGGGEAF

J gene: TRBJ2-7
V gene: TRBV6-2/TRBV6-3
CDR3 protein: ASSYSSQAYEQY

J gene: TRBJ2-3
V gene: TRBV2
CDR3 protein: ASQWAYTDTQY

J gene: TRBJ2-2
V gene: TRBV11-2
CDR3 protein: ASRTGIETGELF

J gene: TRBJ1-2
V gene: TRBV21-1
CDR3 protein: ASSKTSLYGYT

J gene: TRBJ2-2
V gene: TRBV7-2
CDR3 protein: ASSLRGKAGELF

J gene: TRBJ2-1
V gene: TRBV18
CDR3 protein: ASSLSGTGRNEQF

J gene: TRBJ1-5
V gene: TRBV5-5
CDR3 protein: ASSLRVDQPQH

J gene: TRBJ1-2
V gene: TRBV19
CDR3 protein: ASTADPPNYGYT

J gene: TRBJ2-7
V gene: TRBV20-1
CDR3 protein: SASLGGATYEQY

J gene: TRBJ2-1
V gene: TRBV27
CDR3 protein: ASSPGSFRFAPEQF

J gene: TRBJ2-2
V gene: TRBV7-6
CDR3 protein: ASSLRTSEGELF

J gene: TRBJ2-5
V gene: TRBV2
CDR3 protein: ASSGVGSGGAEETQY

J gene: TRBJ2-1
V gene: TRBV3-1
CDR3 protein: ASSPRASNEQF

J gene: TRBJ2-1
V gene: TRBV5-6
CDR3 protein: ASSLGAARTYNEQF

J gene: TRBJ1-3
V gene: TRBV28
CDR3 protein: ASSLLPRGNTIY

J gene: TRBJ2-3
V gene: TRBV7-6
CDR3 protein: ASSSSGASGTQY

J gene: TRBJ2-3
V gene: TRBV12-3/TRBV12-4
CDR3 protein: ASSLHTDTQY

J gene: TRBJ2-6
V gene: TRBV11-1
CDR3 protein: ASSPGQGYSGANVLT

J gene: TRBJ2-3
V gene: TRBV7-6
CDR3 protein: ASSLASGGQY

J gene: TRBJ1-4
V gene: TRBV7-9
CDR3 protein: ASSVDRGSEKLF

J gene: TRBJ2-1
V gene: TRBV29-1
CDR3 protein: SVEDLRGGRDEQF

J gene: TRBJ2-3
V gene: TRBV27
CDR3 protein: ASSPGTHRDTQY

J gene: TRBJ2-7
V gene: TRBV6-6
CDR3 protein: ASSWGDTYEQY

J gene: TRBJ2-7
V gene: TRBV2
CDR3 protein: ASRAPGTGASQY

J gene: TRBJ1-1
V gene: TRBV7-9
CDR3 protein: ASSFDTGATEAF

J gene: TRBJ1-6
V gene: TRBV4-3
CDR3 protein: ASSQQGAPGHSPLH

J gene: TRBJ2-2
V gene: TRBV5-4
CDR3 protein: ASRQGFGNTGELF

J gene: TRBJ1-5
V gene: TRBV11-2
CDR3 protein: ASSLEPLLPQH

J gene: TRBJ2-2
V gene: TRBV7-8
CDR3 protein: ASSLSYRGNSGELF

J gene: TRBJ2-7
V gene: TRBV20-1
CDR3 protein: SAILPRGKYEQY

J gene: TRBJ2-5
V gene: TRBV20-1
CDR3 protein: SARDRGPETQY

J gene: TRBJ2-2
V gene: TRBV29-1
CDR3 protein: SVEDWDLSGELF

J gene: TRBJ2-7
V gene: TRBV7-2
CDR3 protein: ASSLSRAASYEQY

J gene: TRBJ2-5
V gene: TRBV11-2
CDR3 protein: ASSLNRGRVKETQY

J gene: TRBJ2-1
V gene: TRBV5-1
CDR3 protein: ASSGQGQNNEQF

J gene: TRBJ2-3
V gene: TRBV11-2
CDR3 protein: ASSLGASDLY

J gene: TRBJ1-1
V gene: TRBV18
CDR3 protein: ASSEGPNTEAF

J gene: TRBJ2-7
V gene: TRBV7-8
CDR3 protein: ASSKYTVGSAYEQY

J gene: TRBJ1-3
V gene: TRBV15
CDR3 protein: ATSRARDTSSGNTIY

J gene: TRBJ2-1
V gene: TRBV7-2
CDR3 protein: ASSRSSYNEQF

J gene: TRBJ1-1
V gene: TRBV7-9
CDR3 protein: ASSPTTVDTEAF